The 18 T cell receptor beta chains presented below share a single source sample, sequenced in a study of blood T cell repertoires in COVID-19. The assay was immunoSEQ multiplex PCR, and TCRdb's table has in-frame clones only and misses some. The table has approximately 90,000 clones, approximately 87% seen once. Sequencing was carried out using peripheral blood. Receptors originate from a human donor in a cohort sampled during active COVID-19.

The chain employs TRBV27 and TRBJ2-2; weak D call: TRBD1 (5 bases). The germline V and J ends were trimmed by 5 bases and 4 bases, with 20 bases remaining between them. CDR3 size: 17 residues. Germline CDR1 reads MNHEY; CDR2 reads SMNVEV (reference sequence). The CDR3 DNA follows: TGTGCCAGCAGTCATCCGACGGCCGTGGGGCGCACCGGGGAGCTGTTTTTT. It codes for CASSHPTAVGRTGELFF.

The chain recombines TRBV12-5 with TRBJ2-2, with D perhaps matching TRBD1 (6 bases). Germline-derived CDR1 and CDR2 are LGHNT and FRNRAP. V was trimmed by 5 bases and J by 3 bases, leaving 10 bases between them. The CDR3 sequence is 14 residues long. The CDR3: CASGAQGYTGELFF. DNA of the CDR3: TGTGCTAGTGGTGCACAGGGTTACACCGGGGAGCTGTTTTTT.

This rearrangement joins TRBV20-1 to TRBJ1-1; a weak D match, TRBD1 (6 bases). Germline values: CDR1 DFQATT, CDR2 SNEGSKA (reference sequence). There are 12 residues in the CDR3. V dropped 3 bases and J dropped 3 bases, with 8 bases sitting between them. This chain's CDR3 is CSASRGYTEAFF. The CDR3 nucleotides read TGCAGTGCTAGTAGGGGGTACACTGAAGCTTTCTTT.

The rearrangement links TRBV4-1 to TRBJ2-7; 7 bases fit TRBD1. The CDR3 has 14 residues. The ends lost 0 bases at V and 7 bases at J; junction bases unmatched: 6. Germline CDR1 is MGHRA and CDR2 is YSYEKL. CDR3 region: CASSQDGRGREQYF. CDR3 sequence (DNA): TGCGCCAGCAGCCAAGATGGCAGGGGGAGAGAGCAGTACTTC.

The genes are TRBV16 and TRBJ2-5; D gene uncertain. Per germline, CDR1 KGHSY and CDR2 FQNENV. V was trimmed by 8 bases and J by 2 bases, leaving 12 bases between them. The CDR3 runs to 13 residues. CDR3 residues: CASSRVIQETQYF. The DNA for the CDR3 is TGTGCCAGCTCCCGCGTCATTCAAGAGACCCAGTACTTC.

The genes are TRBV2 and TRBJ1-2, with D unclear. V was cut by 6 bases and J by 7 bases, with 18 bases left in between. The CDR3 length is 14 residues. CDR1 is SNHLY and CDR2 is FYNNEI in the germline V gene. The CDR3 nucleotides are TGTGCCAGCAGAGGGATTCGGACGGCGGGTGGCTACACCTTC. The encoded protein is CASRGIRTAGGYTF. The full variable domain, with the rest looked up from reference TRBV2 and TRBJ1-2, is EPEVTQTPSHQVTQMGQEVILRCVPISNHLYFYWYRQILGQKVEFLVSFYNNEISEKSEIFDDQFSVERPDGSNFTLKIRSTKLEDSAMYFCASRGIRTAGGYTFGSGTRLTVV.

The V and J genes are TRBV3-1 (or the pseudogene TRBV3-2) and TRBJ2-2, with TRBD1 matching over 7 bases. The CDR3 is 16 residues long. Per the germline V gene, CDR1 is LGHDT and CDR2 is YNNKEL (reference sequence). V shed 4 bases, J shed 5 bases, and the junction held 10 bases outside the gene matches. CDR3 region: CASSPTGNYRTGELFF. The CDR3 nucleotides are TGTGCCAGCAGCCCGACAGGGAATTATCGTACCGGGGAGCTGTTTTTT.

The chain couples TRBV7-6 to TRBJ1-3; a possible D gene is TRBD1 (6 bases). The CDR3 has 16 amino acids. The germline V and J ends were trimmed by 5 bases and 5 bases, with 19 bases remaining between them. Germline V gives CDR1 SGHVS, CDR2 FNYEAQ. The CDR3 loop reads CASSPGQRNPRNTIYF. In DNA, the CDR3 is TGTGCCAGCAGCCCCGGACAGAGGAACCCTAGAAACACCATATATTTT.

The V call is TRBV28, the J call TRBJ2-7; D may be TRBD1 (5 bases). The CDR3 runs 13 residues. Germline assignment: CDR1 MDHEN and CDR2 SYDVKM. The germline V and J ends were trimmed by 2 bases and 2 bases, with 7 bases remaining between them. CDR3: CASSLRTPYEQYF. CDR3 bases: TGTGCCAGCAGTTTAAGGACACCCTACGAGCAGTACTTC. Full variable domain (missing parts from reference TRBV28 and TRBJ2-7): DVKVTQSSRYLVKRTGEKVFLECVQDMDHENMFWYRQDPGLGLRLIYFSYDVKMKEKGDIPEGYSVSREKKERFSLILESASTNQTSMYLCASSLRTPYEQYFGPGTRLTVT.

The V call is TRBV5-1, the J call TRBJ1-2; no firm D call. Germline CDR1 and CDR2: SGHRS and YFSETQ. Trimming pared 1 base from V and 3 bases from J, leaving 10 bases between. The CDR3 loop spans 14 amino acids. CDR3 nucleotide sequence: TGCGCCAGCAGCTTGCGAGGGTCTGACTATGGCTACACCTTC. Translated: CASSLRGSDYGYTF.

CDR3 nucleotide sequence: TGTGCCAGTAGTATACAGGGCACAGATACGCAGTATTTT. This codes for CASSIQGTDTQYF. The rearrangement uses TRBV19 and TRBJ2-3; D is ambiguous. The length of the CDR3 is 13 residues. V was pared by 2 bases and J by 1 base, with 4 bases between. Germline CDR1 LNHDA, CDR2 SQIVND (reference sequence).

The chain joins TRBV15 to TRBJ2-3, with D possibly TRBD1 on 6 matching bases. This CDR3 has 14 residues. Deletions cut 4 bases from V and 0 bases from J, with 8 bases between. Germline V gene data show CDR1 as LNHNV and CDR2 as YYDKDF (reference sequence). This CDR3 reads CATSTTGSTDTQYF. The CDR3 DNA reads TGTGCCACCAGCACGACAGGTAGCACAGATACGCAGTATTTT.

For this clone: One end of the junction fails to match germline, which may point to a read error. The rearrangement links TRBV7-2 to TRBJ2-1, with D perhaps TRBD2 (5 bases). CDR1 and CDR2 from the germline V gene are SGHTA and FQGNSA. CDR3 length: 14 amino acids. The DNA of the CDR3 is TGTGCCAGCAGCGTAGCCCGCCTAGCCAATGAGCAGTTCTTC. Its translation: CASSVARLANEQFF.

V and J are TRBV18 and TRBJ1-2; TRBD1 matches at 7 bases. The V and J ends lost 3 bases and 12 bases, in that order; junction bases with no gene match: 7. This CDR3 is 12 amino acids long. Germline V gives CDR1 KGHSH, CDR2 LQKENI. DNA of the CDR3: TGTGCCAGCTCACCGGACAGGCCCGGCAACACCTTC. It translates to CASSPDRPGNTF.

Only one count was recorded for this clone. The chain joins TRBV12-3 or TRBV12-4 to TRBJ2-7; TRBD1 matches 7 bases. V dropped 6 bases and J dropped 6; count of bases not matched to a gene: 8. This CDR3 has 13 amino acids. This chain's CDR3 is CASSRATGLEQYF. The CDR3 DNA sequence: TGTGCCAGCAGCAGAGCGACAGGGCTCGAGCAGTACTTC.

V gene TRBV27 combines with J gene TRBJ2-1; no definite D call. CDR1 MNHEY and CDR2 SMNVEV come from the germline V gene (reference sequence). CDR3 size: 15 residues. Trimming removed 0 bases from V and 9 bases from J, with 15 bases in between. This CDR3 is CASSLSVVSSSEQFF. For the CDR3, the DNA is TGTGCCAGCAGTTTATCGGTGGTCAGTTCTAGTGAGCAGTTCTTC.

The CDR3 loop is CASSRDSAKGGELFF. The CDR3 nucleotides read TGTGCCAGCAGCCGGGACAGCGCTAAAGGCGGGGAGCTGTTTTTT. The chain couples TRBV7-3 to TRBJ2-2, with 7 bases lining up with TRBD1. Germline values: CDR1 SGHTA, CDR2 FQGTGA. The CDR3 has 15 residues. Trimming at V came to 5 bases and at J to 7 bases, leaving 10 bases not matched to a gene.

This sequence joins TRBV23-1 and TRBJ2-7, with a possible D match to TRBD1 (5 bases). TRBV23-1 is given ORF status, its function remaining uncertain. This CDR3 contains 13 residues. The V and J ends lost 5 bases and 2 bases respectively, with 10 bases between them. The CDR3 region has the DNA TGCGCCAGCAGTACCGACAGAGCCTACGAGCAGTACTTC. Translation gives CASSTDRAYEQYF.